Presented here are 12 T cell receptor beta chains from one specimen sequenced in a study of T cells after yellow fever vaccination. One entry per CDR3 protein, called by TCRdb with MiXCR from the 5' RACE reads. The sample includes 250,000 to 400,000 distinct CDR3 sequences, roughly 4.3% seen only once; the top ten take approximately 19%. Sequencing was performed on PBMCs, taken 15 days after the yellow fever booster vaccination. All receptors derive from a man aged 18 to 30 who received the YFV17D yellow fever vaccine.

The chain carries TRBV29-1 and TRBJ1-2; 7 bases fit TRBD1. The CDR3 length is 14 residues. The V gene end was trimmed by 3 bases and the J gene end by 3 bases; junction bases not matched to a gene: 7. Germline lookup yields CDR1 SQVTM and CDR2 ANQGSEA. CDR3 protein: CSVERGQGDYGYTF. DNA of the CDR3: TGCAGCGTTGAGAGGGGGCAGGGTGACTATGGCTACACCTTC.

The J gene is TRBJ1-1, the V gene TRBV5-1, with a tentative D call TRBD1 (5 bases). Germline V gene lookup returns CDR1 SGHRS and CDR2 YFSETQ. V dropped 0 bases and J dropped 2 bases, with 11 bases sitting between them. This CDR3 has 15 residues. DNA for the CDR3: TGCGCCAGCAGCTTGGCCGTACAGGCCAACACTGAAGCTTTCTTT. Protein: CASSLAVQANTEAFF.

The chain couples TRBV12-3 or TRBV12-4 to TRBJ2-1, with D possibly TRBD1 on 5 matching bases. This CDR3 spans 15 amino acids. Deletions cut 7 bases from V and 4 bases from J, with 17 bases between. CDR3 in amino acids: CASTADTGYYNEQFF. DNA for the CDR3: TGTGCCAGCACCGCGGACACCGGCTATTACAATGAGCAGTTCTTC.

This clonotype was observed at least ten times. This sequence joins TRBV12-3 or TRBV12-4 and TRBJ2-7; 8 bases map to TRBD1. V shed 5 bases and J 2 bases; nucleotides not matched to a gene: 8. CDR3 length equals 15 residues. This CDR3 reads CASSPRTGSAYEQYF. CDR3 DNA: TGTGCCAGCAGTCCCAGGACAGGGTCGGCCTACGAGCAGTACTTC.

The V call is TRBV11-2, the J call TRBJ2-7; D might be TRBD1 or TRBD2, each matching 7 bases. Trimming took 5 bases from V and 7 from J, leaving 24 bases between them. Germline V gene lookup returns CDR1 SGHAT and CDR2 FQNNGV. CDR3 length: 16 residues. The CDR3 region has the DNA TGTGCCAGCAGCCCTCTAGGGGGCGGGGGATTGTTTGAGCAGTACTTC. Translating gives CASSPLGGGGLFEQYF.

This clonotype was seen ten or more times. V is TRBV5-1 and J is TRBJ2-1, with 7 positions matching TRBD2. CDR3 length: 16 residues. Germline V gene data show CDR1 as SGHRS and CDR2 as YFSETQ. V shed 1 base, J shed 8 bases, and the junction held 12 bases outside the gene matches. CDR3 DNA sequence: TGCGCCAGCAGCTTGTTTTCCGGACTAGTTGTCGATGAGCAGTTCTTC. Its protein product is CASSLFSGLVVDEQFF.

The sample holds many counts of this clonotype. J is TRBJ2-3 and V is TRBV29-1; 7 bases are a match to TRBD1. Germline CDR1 SQVTM, CDR2 ANQGSEA. There are 15 residues in the CDR3. V gave up 7 bases and J gave up 1 base; unmatched junction bases: 11. The CDR3 nucleotides read TGCAGCGCAACCGGACAGGACAGAGGCACAGATACGCAGTATTTT. This gives the protein CSATGQDRGTDTQYF.

This clonotype has a handful of counts. The gene calls are TRBV27 and TRBJ1-2; the D gene is possibly TRBD1 (6 bases). Germline V lookup: CDR1 MNHEY, CDR2 SMNVEV (reference sequence). This CDR3 is 14 amino acids long. Trimming removed 10 bases from V and 3 bases from J, with 18 bases in between. The CDR3 sequence: CAITPATGHYGYTF. The DNA of the CDR3 is TGTGCCATTACCCCTGCGACAGGCCACTATGGCTACACCTTC.

The chain recombines TRBV5-1 with TRBJ1-1; unclear D gene. Trimming stripped 5 bases from V and 1 base from J, with 9 bases between. Germline V gene data show CDR1 as SGHRS and CDR2 as YFSETQ. The CDR3 extends over 13 amino acids. The CDR3: CASRQDGNTEAFF. The DNA for the CDR3 is TGCGCCAGCAGACAAGACGGGAACACTGAAGCTTTCTTT.

This clonotype was seen a handful of times. This chain connects TRBV4-2 to TRBJ2-6; perhaps TRBD2 as D (5 bases). V was clipped by 3 bases and J by 2 bases, with 11 bases between them. The CDR3 is 16 amino acids. Germline values: CDR1 LGHNA, CDR2 YNFKEQ. CDR3: CASSQRVGTGANVLTF. CDR3 nucleotide sequence: TGTGCCAGCAGCCAGAGGGTAGGGACTGGGGCCAACGTCCTGACTTTC.

In this sample, this clonotype turned up many times. This chain joins TRBV18 and TRBJ1-1; 7 bases are shared with TRBD1. V shed 1 base, J shed 8 bases, and the junction held 1 base outside the gene matches. This CDR3 has 12 residues. Germline V gives CDR1 KGHSH, CDR2 LQKENI. The CDR3 region has the DNA TGTGCCAGCTCACCACAGGGACAGGAAGCTTTCTTT. Translating it yields CASSPQGQEAFF.

This clonotype was counted many times. V is TRBV6-5 and J is TRBJ1-1; a weak D match, TRBD1 (5 bases). V shed 0 bases and J shed 5 bases, with 7 bases lying between them. In germline, CDR1 is MNHEY, CDR2 SVGAGI. CDR3 length: 13 amino acids. In DNA form, the CDR3 reads TGTGCCAGCAGTTACTCGGGGGGAACTGAAGCTTTCTTT. This codes for CASSYSGGTEAFF.